These 30 T cell receptor beta chains share one sample of origin, sequenced in a study of control samples from healthy donors and cancer patients. Assay used: immunoSEQ multiplex PCR; TCRdb lists only in-frame clones, some missing. The sample contains 25,000 to 35,000 clones, about 87% of which appear only once. The sequenced material came from PBMCs. The receptors were sampled from a woman aged 40 to 55 with lung cancer.

The rearrangement joins TRBV3-1 (or the pseudogene TRBV3-2) to TRBJ2-7; possibly TRBD1 or TRBD2 for D (6 bases each). Germline CDR1 is LGHDT and CDR2 is YNNKEL (reference sequence). The CDR3 totals 16 residues. V lost 1 base to trimming and J lost 6 bases, with 19 bases between them. CDR3 bases: TGTGCCAGCAGCCAAGTGGGCCCGGGGGAAGGGGGCGAGCAGTACTTC. It codes for CASSQVGPGEGGEQYF.

This clone came up once. The chain has TRBV11-2 and TRBJ1-1; D call uncertain. The CDR3 runs 13 residues. Germline CDR1 and CDR2: SGHAT and FQNNGV. With 5 bases removed from V and 0 bases from J, the gap between germline ends came to 7 bases. In DNA form, the CDR3 reads TGTGCCAGCAGCATCTTCATGAACACTGAAGCTTTCTTT. It translates to CASSIFMNTEAFF.

This chain joins TRBV9 and TRBJ2-5; 13 nucleotides align to TRBD2. V was clipped by 2 bases and J by 3 bases; unmatched bases: 4. From germline, CDR1 is SGDLS and CDR2 YYNGEE. The CDR3 runs 16 residues. In DNA, the CDR3 is TGTGCCAGCAGCGTGGGACTAGCGGGGAAGGAAGAGACCCAGTACTTC. This encodes CASSVGLAGKEETQYF.

The gene calls are TRBV5-4 and TRBJ1-6; TRBD1 might be the D (6 bases). The germline V and J ends were trimmed by 7 bases and 3 bases, with 14 bases remaining between them. CDR1 is SGHNT and CDR2 is YYREEE in the germline V gene (reference sequence). The CDR3 length is 15 residues. CDR3 in amino acids: CASGIPGDYNSPLHF. The DNA of the CDR3 is TGTGCCAGCGGGATCCCAGGGGACTATAATTCACCCCTCCACTTT.

This chain joins TRBV7-3 and TRBJ2-7; possible D gene TRBD2, 7 bases. CDR3 size: 16 residues. Germline CDR1 and CDR2: SGHTA and FQGTGA. Trimming shortened V by 1 base and J by 4 bases, and 17 bases separated the two germline ends. This chain's CDR3 is CASSLNGGAAYYEQYF. CDR3 in DNA: TGTGCCAGCAGCTTAAATGGGGGGGCCGCCTATTACGAGCAGTACTTC.

The V gene is TRBV6-2 or TRBV6-3, the J gene TRBJ2-7; TRBD1 aligns across 7 bases. V lost 4 bases and J lost 0; bases outside the gene matches: 3. There are 14 residues in the CDR3. Germline V gives CDR1 MNHEY, CDR2 SVGEGT. The CDR3 region is CASSWDSSSYEQYF. Here the CDR3 DNA reads TGTGCCAGCAGTTGGGACAGCAGCTCCTACGAGCAGTACTTC.

The V call is TRBV27, the J call TRBJ1-2, with 9 positions matching TRBD1. The length of the CDR3 is 14 residues. V trimming: 3 bases; J trimming: 7 bases; junction bases outside the gene matches: 6. Germline CDR1 is MNHEY and CDR2 is SMNVEV (reference sequence). CDR3 in amino acids: CASSFGRQGGGYTF. CDR3 DNA: TGTGCCAGCAGTTTTGGACGACAGGGGGGTGGCTACACCTTC.

The chain has TRBV7-9 and TRBJ1-6, with 8 nucleotides matching TRBD1. V lost 5 bases and J lost 10; bases outside the gene matches: 7. The V gene's germline CDR1 is SEHNR and CDR2 FQNEAQ (reference sequence). The CDR3 consists of 14 residues. CDR3 amino acids: CASSPDRGWSPLHF. CDR3 DNA: TGTGCCAGCAGCCCCGACAGGGGCTGGTCACCCCTCCACTTT.

The rearrangement links TRBV4-3 to TRBJ1-5; 8 positions match TRBD1. This CDR3 is 15 amino acids long. The J segment lost 4 bases and the V segment lost 2 bases, leaving 4 bases of the junction unmatched. The germline CDR1 and CDR2 sequences are LGHNA and YSLEER. CDR3 loop: CASSQTGGINQPQHF. CDR3 coding DNA: TGCGCCAGCAGCCAAACAGGGGGTATTAATCAGCCCCAGCATTTT.

The chain links TRBV10-3 to TRBJ2-7; 8 nucleotides line up with TRBD1. V dropped 2 bases and J dropped 4; count of bases not matched to a gene: 4. The CDR3 consists of 14 residues. The germline V gene encodes CDR1 ENHRY and CDR2 SYGVKD. The CDR3 here is CAISEVQGAYEQYF. For the CDR3, the DNA is TGTGCCATCAGTGAGGTGCAGGGGGCGTACGAGCAGTACTTC.

J is TRBJ1-1 and V is TRBV30; D might be TRBD1 (5 bases). V was shortened by 2 bases and J by 0 bases, with 13 bases between the two germline ends. This CDR3 is 15 amino acids long. Germline V CDR1 and CDR2: GTSNPN, SVGIG (reference sequence). In DNA form, the CDR3 reads TGTGCCTGGAGTCCACCCGGGACGTTGAACACTGAAGCTTTCTTT. Translating it yields CAWSPPGTLNTEAFF.

The rearrangement uses TRBV5-4 and TRBJ2-6; D is possibly TRBD2 (6 bases). With 0 bases removed from V and 0 bases from J, the gap between germline ends came to 13 bases. Germline CDR1 and CDR2: SGHNT and YYREEE (reference sequence). The CDR3 contains 18 residues. CDR3 in DNA: TGTGCCAGCAGCTTGGTAGGCAGGAGGGCCTCTGGGGCCAACGTCCTGACTTTC. Translated, it gives CASSLVGRRASGANVLTF. Complete variable domain (other parts from reference TRBV5-4 and TRBJ2-6): ETGVTQSPTHLIKTRGQQVTLRCSSQSGHNTVSWYQQALGQGPQFIFQYYREEENGRGNFPPRFSGLQFPNYSSELNVNALELDDSALYLCASSLVGRRASGANVLTFGAGSRLTVL.

This chain uses TRBV27 with TRBJ2-7; possibly TRBD2 for D (7 bases). CDR3 length: 14 amino acids. The germline V gene encodes CDR1 MNHEY and CDR2 SMNVEV (reference sequence). Trimming cost V 3 bases and J 3 bases, with 12 bases left between them. Here the CDR3 DNA reads TGTGCCAGCAGTTTGATCGGGGGGCACTACGAGCAGTACTTC. This codes for CASSLIGGHYEQYF.

V usage is TRBV5-6 and J usage is TRBJ1-4, with unresolved D. Trimming pared 4 bases from V and 8 bases from J, leaving 15 bases between. The germline V gene has CDR1 SGHDT and CDR2 YYEEEE. This CDR3 is 14 amino acids long. The CDR3 nucleotides are TGTGCCAGCAGCCCCAATTTAGCGGGAGAAAAACTGTTTTTT. Protein product: CASSPNLAGEKLFF.

This rearrangement joins TRBV6-5 to TRBJ1-2; a possible D gene is TRBD1 (5 bases). Germline CDR1 and CDR2: MNHEY and SVGAGI. Between the trimmed V and J ends, which lost 2 bases and 7 bases, there was a span of 11 bases. The CDR3 spans 13 residues. This CDR3 reads CASSYLERGGYTF. The CDR3, as DNA: TGTGCCAGCAGTTACCTCGAGAGGGGTGGCTACACCTTC.

This clone was found once. The rearrangement joins TRBV19 to TRBJ1-2, with TRBD1 matching 8 bases. The ends lost 11 bases at V and 6 bases at J; junction bases unmatched: 11. This CDR3 spans 13 amino acids. Looked up from germline, CDR1 is LNHDA and CDR2 is SQIVND (reference sequence). The chain's CDR3 is CACHQGAFNGYTF. The CDR3 nucleotides read TGTGCCTGCCACCAGGGGGCGTTTAATGGCTACACCTTC.

This clone was picked up a small number of times. CDR3: CASSFDTGNVLTF. The CDR3 nucleotides read TGTGCCAGCAGCTTCGACACGGGCAACGTCCTGACTTTC. The chain joins TRBV7-9 to TRBJ2-6; unclear D gene. Per germline, CDR1 SEHNR and CDR2 FQNEAQ (reference sequence). V lost 3 bases and J lost 9, with 9 bases in between. This CDR3 comprises 13 residues. Full variable domain (missing parts from reference TRBV7-9 and TRBJ2-6): DTGVSQNPRHKITKRGQNVTFRCDPISEHNRLYWYRQTLGQGPEFLTYFQNEAQLEKSRLLSDRFSAERPKGSFSTLEIQRTEQGDSAMYLCASSFDTGNVLTFGAGSRLTVL.

The rearrangement uses TRBV6-5 and TRBJ2-6; no definite D call. Trimming stripped 4 bases from V and 0 bases from J, with 7 bases between. Germline V gene sequence: CDR1 MNHEY, CDR2 SVGAGI. The CDR3 length is 15 residues. The CDR3 sequence: CASSSSFSGANVLTF. CDR3 coding DNA: TGTGCCAGCAGTTCCTCCTTCTCTGGGGCCAACGTCCTGACTTTC.

Comment on this clone: At one boundary the junction diverges from the germline segment, which might be a read error. The CDR3 nucleotides read TGTACCAGCAGCTGGAGGGAAAATGAAAAACTGTTTTTT. Protein sequence: CTSSWRENEKLFF. The chain recombines TRBV9 with TRBJ1-4; D is unclear. Germline V CDR1 and CDR2: SGDLS, YYNGEE. This CDR3 has 13 amino acids.

The rearrangement joins TRBV7-8 to TRBJ2-7; 7 bases map to TRBD1. The CDR3 runs 14 residues. Germline lookup yields CDR1 SGHVS and CDR2 FQNEAQ. Trimming removed 3 bases from V and 2 bases from J; junction bases left unmatched: 4. The CDR3 reads CASSLGQITYEQYF. CDR3 sequence (DNA): TGTGCCAGCAGCTTGGGACAGATAACCTACGAGCAGTACTTC.

This clone occurred a few times. V usage is TRBV7-2 and J usage is TRBJ2-3; unclear D gene. The germline CDR1 and CDR2 sequences are SGHTA and FQGNSA. The CDR3 contains 15 residues. With 5 bases removed from V and 1 base from J, the gap between germline ends came to 13 bases. CDR3 region: CASSPNPIGTDTQYF. CDR3 in DNA: TGTGCCAGCAGCCCCAACCCTATCGGCACAGATACGCAGTATTTT.

This clone has just one count. In DNA form, the CDR3 reads TGTGCCAGCAGCTTGGGAGGAGGGAACTATGGCTACACCTTC. Protein sequence: CASSLGGGNYGYTF. The chain couples TRBV5-4 to TRBJ1-2; D gene ambiguous. Per the germline V gene, CDR1 is SGHNT and CDR2 is YYREEE (reference sequence). The V gene lost 0 bases and the J gene lost 2 bases, with 8 bases spanning the gap. This CDR3 region has 14 residues.

This chain uses TRBV2 with TRBJ2-2; D is perhaps TRBD1 (6 bases). Germline CDR1 is SNHLY and CDR2 is FYNNEI. The germline V and J ends were trimmed by 7 bases and 1 base, with 10 bases remaining between them. The CDR3 is 14 amino acids. This chain's CDR3 is CASIEGENTGELFF. CDR3 coding DNA: TGTGCCAGCATAGAGGGGGAGAACACCGGGGAGCTGTTTTTT. Complete variable domain (other parts from reference TRBV2 and TRBJ2-2): EPEVTQTPSHQVTQMGQEVILRCVPISNHLYFYWYRQILGQKVEFLVSFYNNEISEKSEIFDDQFSVERPDGSNFTLKIRSTKLEDSAMYFCASIEGENTGELFFGEGSRLTVL.

This clone was observed once. This chain connects TRBV21-1 to TRBJ2-7; the D call of TRBD2 is as the table states it, not checked on the DNA. TRBV21-1 is labeled a pseudogene. The CDR3 totals 16 residues. The CDR3 reads CARGRGSFLAYYEQYF. In DNA, the CDR3 is TGTGCCAGGGGGAGGGGCTCCTTCCTCGCCTACTACGAGCAGTACTTC.

A single count supports this clone. The rearrangement joins TRBV25-1 to TRBJ1-2, with 12 nucleotides matching TRBD1. The length of the CDR3 is 16 residues. Trimming at V came to 6 bases and at J to 8 bases, leaving 13 bases not matched to a gene. Per germline, CDR1 MGHDK and CDR2 SYGVNS. The CDR3 spells CASSHSPGQGAGGYTF. The CDR3 nucleotides are TGTGCCAGCAGCCATTCCCCGGGACAGGGGGCTGGCGGCTACACCTTC.

V and J are TRBV7-9 and TRBJ2-5, with D possibly called TRBD1 or TRBD2 (5 bases each). Germline CDR1 is SEHNR and CDR2 is FQNEAQ (reference sequence). The CDR3 is 15 residues long. V was clipped by 2 bases and J by 6 bases, with 16 bases between them. The CDR3 loop is CASSLFGDPPQTQYF. CDR3 sequence (DNA): TGTGCCAGCAGCTTATTTGGGGACCCACCGCAGACCCAGTACTTC. The entire variable domain, with the rest obtained from reference TRBV7-9 and TRBJ2-5, is as follows: DTGVSQNPRHKITKRGQNVTFRCDPISEHNRLYWYRQTLGQGPEFLTYFQNEAQLEKSRLLSDRFSAERPKGSFSTLEIQRTEQGDSAMYLCASSLFGDPPQTQYFGPGTRLLVL.

The chain couples TRBV19 to TRBJ1-6; TRBD1 might be the D (5 bases). Germline CDR1 and CDR2: LNHDA and SQIVND (reference sequence). CDR3 length: 15 residues. V lost 5 bases to trimming and J lost 7 bases, with 15 bases between them. In nucleotides, the CDR3 is TGTGCCAGTAGTCCCCGCGCGGGACCGAATTCACCCCTCCACTTT. It translates to CASSPRAGPNSPLHF. The full variable domain, completed using reference TRBV19 and TRBJ1-6, is DGGITQSPKYLFRKEGQNVTLSCEQNLNHDAMYWYRQDPGQGLRLIYYSQIVNDFQKGDIAEGYSVSREKKESFPLTVTSAQKNPTAFYLCASSPRAGPNSPLHFGNGTRLTVT.

The chain joins TRBV6-1 to TRBJ1-1; D might be TRBD1 (6 bases). V was trimmed by 3 bases and J by 0 bases, leaving 11 bases between them. The CDR3 sequence is 15 residues long. Germline CDR1 is MNHNS and CDR2 is SASEGT. CDR3 sequence: CASSDRGRMNTEAFF. DNA for the CDR3: TGTGCCAGCAGTGATAGGGGGAGGATGAACACTGAAGCTTTCTTT.

The rearrangement uses TRBV5-4 and TRBJ2-1; D unclear. This CDR3 region has 16 residues. Germline V gives CDR1 SGHNT, CDR2 YYREEE (reference sequence). Deletions cut 4 bases from V and 2 bases from J, with 16 bases between. CDR3 DNA sequence: TGTGCCAGCAGCCAGGACCCCCAAAGTGCCTACAATGAGCAGTTCTTC. Translating gives CASSQDPQSAYNEQFF. Based on the CDR3 plus reference TRBV5-4 and TRBJ2-1, the full variable domain is ETGVTQSPTHLIKTRGQQVTLRCSSQSGHNTVSWYQQALGQGPQFIFQYYREEENGRGNFPPRFSGLQFPNYSSELNVNALELDDSALYLCASSQDPQSAYNEQFFGPGTRLTVL.

This clone was found a few times. The CDR3, as DNA: TGTGCCTTCGGGGCGGGCGGCTATGGCTACACCTTC. Translation gives CAFGAGGYGYTF. The rearrangement uses TRBV2 and TRBJ1-2, with D perhaps TRBD1 (5 bases). CDR1 SNHLY and CDR2 FYNNEI come from the germline V gene. V was pared by 11 bases and J by 4 bases, with 14 bases between. The CDR3 extends over 12 amino acids.